This TCR beta chain was profiled in a study of blood T cells in healthy people across ages. A second PCR of roughly 7 to 11 cycles used a sample-barcoded 5' primer and a J-beta primer mix. TCRdb reprocessed the 5' RACE reads via MiXCR and lists one record per CDR3 protein. The repertoire includes around 670,000 distinct CDR3 sequences, about 28% of them detected once, and 15% to 19% sits in the top ten. Germline V lookup: CDR1 SGHDT, CDR2 YYEEEE. This CDR3 has 17 residues. With regard to this clonotype: A much larger clone differs from this one at a single base, so this may be a read error.

This sequence was found in a woman older than 75 in good health. The chain joins TRBV5-6 to TRBJ1-2, with D possibly TRBD1 on 6 matching bases. The specimen was blood. CDR3 coding DNA: TGTGCCAACAGCTCCGCTCTAGACAGGCCCTATAACTATGGCTACACCTTC. It is translated as CANSSALDRPYNYGYTF.